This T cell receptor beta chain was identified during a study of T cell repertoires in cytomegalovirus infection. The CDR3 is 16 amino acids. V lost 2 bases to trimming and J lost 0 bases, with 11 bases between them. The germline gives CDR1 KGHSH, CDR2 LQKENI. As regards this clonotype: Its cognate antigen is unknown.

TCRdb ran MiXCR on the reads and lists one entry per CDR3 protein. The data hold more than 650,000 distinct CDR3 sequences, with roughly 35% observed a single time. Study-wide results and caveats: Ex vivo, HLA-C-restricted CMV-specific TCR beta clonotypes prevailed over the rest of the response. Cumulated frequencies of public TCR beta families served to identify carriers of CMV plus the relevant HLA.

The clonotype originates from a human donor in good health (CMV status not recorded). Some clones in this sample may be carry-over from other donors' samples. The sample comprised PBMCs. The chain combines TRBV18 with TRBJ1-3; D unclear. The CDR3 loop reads CASSPLLPSSGNTIYF. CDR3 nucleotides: TGTGCCAGCTCACCATTGTTACCGAGCTCTGGAAACACCATATATTTT.